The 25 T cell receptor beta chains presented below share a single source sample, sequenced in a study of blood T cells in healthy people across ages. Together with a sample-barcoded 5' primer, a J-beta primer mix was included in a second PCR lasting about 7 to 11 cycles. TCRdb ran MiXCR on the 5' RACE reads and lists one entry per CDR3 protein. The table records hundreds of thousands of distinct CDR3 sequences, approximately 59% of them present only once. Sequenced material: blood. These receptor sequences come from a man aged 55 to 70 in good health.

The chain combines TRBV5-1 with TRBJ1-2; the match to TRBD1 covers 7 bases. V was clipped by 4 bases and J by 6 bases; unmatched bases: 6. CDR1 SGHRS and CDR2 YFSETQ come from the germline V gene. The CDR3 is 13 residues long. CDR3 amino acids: CASSGGGGDGYTF. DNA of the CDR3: TGCGCCAGCAGCGGGGGAGGGGGCGATGGCTACACCTTC. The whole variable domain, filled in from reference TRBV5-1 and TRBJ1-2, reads KAGVTQTPRYLIKTRGQQVTLSCSPISGHRSVSWYQQTPGQGLQFLFEYFSETQRNKGNFPGRFSGRQFSNSRSEMNVSTLELGDSALYLCASSGGGGDGYTFGSGTRLTVV.

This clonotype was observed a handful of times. CDR3 DNA sequence: TGCAGTGCTAGTCGCGGGACTCTTGCGAACACCGGGGAGCTGTTTTTT. It is translated as CSASRGTLANTGELFF. This chain joins TRBV20-1 and TRBJ2-2, with TRBD2 as a possible D gene (6 bases). The CDR3 sequence is 16 residues long. Germline CDR1 is DFQATT and CDR2 is SNEGSKA (reference sequence). V lost 3 bases and J lost 0, with 14 bases in between.

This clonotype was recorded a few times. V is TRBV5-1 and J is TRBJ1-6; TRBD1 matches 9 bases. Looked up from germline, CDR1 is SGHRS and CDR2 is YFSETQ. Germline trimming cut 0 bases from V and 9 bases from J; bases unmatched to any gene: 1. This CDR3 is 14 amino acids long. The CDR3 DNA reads TGCGCCAGCAGCTTGGAGGGACAGGGTTCACCCCTCCACTTT. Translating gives CASSLEGQGSPLHF.

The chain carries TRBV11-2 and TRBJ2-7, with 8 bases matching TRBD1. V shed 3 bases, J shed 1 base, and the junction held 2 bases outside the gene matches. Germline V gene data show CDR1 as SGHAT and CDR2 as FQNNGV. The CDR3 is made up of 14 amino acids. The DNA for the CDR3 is TGTGCCAGCAGCTTGGGACAGGAATCCTACGAGCAGTACTTC. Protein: CASSLGQESYEQYF.

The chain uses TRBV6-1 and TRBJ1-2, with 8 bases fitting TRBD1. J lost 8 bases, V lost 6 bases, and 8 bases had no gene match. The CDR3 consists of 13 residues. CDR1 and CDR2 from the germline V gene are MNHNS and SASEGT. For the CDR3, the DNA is TGTGCCAGCAGCCCTGACAGGGGTAGGGGCTACACCTTC. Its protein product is CASSPDRGRGYTF.

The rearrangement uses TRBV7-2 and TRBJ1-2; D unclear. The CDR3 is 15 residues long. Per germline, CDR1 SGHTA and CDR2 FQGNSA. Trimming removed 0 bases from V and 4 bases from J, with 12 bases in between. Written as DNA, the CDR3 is TGTGCCAGCAGCTTAGCCCCTACTGAGATCTATGGCTACACCTTC. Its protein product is CASSLAPTEIYGYTF.

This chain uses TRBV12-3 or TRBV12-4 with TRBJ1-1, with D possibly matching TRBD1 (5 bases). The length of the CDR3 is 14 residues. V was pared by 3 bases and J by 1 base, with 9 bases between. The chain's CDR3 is CASSFSQGNTEAFF. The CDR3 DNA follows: TGTGCCAGCAGTTTTTCCCAGGGGAACACTGAAGCTTTCTTT.

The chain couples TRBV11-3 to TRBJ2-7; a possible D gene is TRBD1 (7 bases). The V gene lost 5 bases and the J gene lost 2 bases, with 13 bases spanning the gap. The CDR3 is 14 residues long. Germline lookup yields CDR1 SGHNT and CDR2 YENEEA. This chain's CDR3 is CASSQEGQTYEQYF. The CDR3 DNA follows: TGTGCCAGCAGCCAGGAGGGACAGACCTACGAGCAGTACTTC.

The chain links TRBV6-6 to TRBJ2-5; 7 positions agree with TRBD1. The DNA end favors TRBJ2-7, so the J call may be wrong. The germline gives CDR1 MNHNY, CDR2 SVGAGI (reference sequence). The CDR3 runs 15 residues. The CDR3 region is CASSFMTGCNYEQYF. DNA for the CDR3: TGTGCCAGCAGTTTTATGACAGGGTGCAATTACGAGCAGTACTTC.

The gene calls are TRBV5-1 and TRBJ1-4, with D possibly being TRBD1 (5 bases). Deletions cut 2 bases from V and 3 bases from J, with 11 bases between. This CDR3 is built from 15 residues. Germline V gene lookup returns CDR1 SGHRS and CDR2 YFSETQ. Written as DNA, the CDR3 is TGCGCCAGCAGCTTCCGACAGACCCCTAATGAAAAACTGTTTTTT. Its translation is CASSFRQTPNEKLFF.

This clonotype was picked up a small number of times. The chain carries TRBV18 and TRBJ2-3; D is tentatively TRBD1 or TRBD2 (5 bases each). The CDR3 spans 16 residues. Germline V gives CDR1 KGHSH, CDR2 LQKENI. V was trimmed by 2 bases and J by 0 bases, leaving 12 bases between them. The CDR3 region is CASSPGGDPSTDTQYF. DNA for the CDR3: TGTGCCAGCTCACCAGGTGGGGACCCTAGCACAGATACGCAGTATTTT.

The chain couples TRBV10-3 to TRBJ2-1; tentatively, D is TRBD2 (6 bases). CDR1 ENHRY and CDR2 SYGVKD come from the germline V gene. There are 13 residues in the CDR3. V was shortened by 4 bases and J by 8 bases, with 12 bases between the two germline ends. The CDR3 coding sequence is TGTGCCATCAGTGGGAGGGAAAGGGATGAGCAGTTCTTC. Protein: CAISGRERDEQFF.

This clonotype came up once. This chain's CDR3 is CASSATSGVPYEQYF. CDR3 in DNA: TGTGCCAGCAGCGCTACTAGCGGGGTTCCCTACGAGCAGTACTTC. J is TRBJ2-7 and V is TRBV7-9; TRBD2 agrees at 10 bases. Germline V CDR1 and CDR2: SEHNR, FQNEAQ (reference sequence). V was clipped by 5 bases and J by 2 bases; unmatched bases: 6. The CDR3 covers 15 residues.

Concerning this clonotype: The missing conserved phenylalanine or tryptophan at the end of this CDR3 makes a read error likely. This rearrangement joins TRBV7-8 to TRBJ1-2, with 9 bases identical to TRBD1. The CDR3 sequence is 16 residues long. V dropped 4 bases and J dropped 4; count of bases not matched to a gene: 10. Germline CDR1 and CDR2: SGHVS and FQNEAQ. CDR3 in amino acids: CASSYHRDRDGYGYTY. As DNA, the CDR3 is TGTGCCAGCAGCTACCACCGGGACAGGGATGGCTATGGCTACACCTAC.

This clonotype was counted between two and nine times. The chain's CDR3 is CSAHLAGGINEQFF. DNA of the CDR3: TGCAGTGCTCACCTAGCGGGGGGTATCAATGAGCAGTTCTTC. V is TRBV20-1 and J is TRBJ2-1; 11 bases match TRBD2. The V segment lost 5 bases and the J segment 6 bases; nucleotides outside the gene matches: 6. The CDR3 sequence is 14 residues long. Germline V CDR1 and CDR2: DFQATT, SNEGSKA (reference sequence).

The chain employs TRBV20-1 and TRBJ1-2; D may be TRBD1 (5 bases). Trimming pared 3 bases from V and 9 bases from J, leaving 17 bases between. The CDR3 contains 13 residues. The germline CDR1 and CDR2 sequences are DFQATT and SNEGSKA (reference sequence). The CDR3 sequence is CSARNQGLGSYTF. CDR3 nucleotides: TGCAGTGCTAGGAACCAGGGCCTTGGTAGCTACACCTTC.

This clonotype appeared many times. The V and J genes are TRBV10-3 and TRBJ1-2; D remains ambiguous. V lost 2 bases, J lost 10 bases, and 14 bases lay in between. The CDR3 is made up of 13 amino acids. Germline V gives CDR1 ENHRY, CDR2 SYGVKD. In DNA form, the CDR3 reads TGTGCCATCAGTGAGGGGCAGTCTTACGTCTACACCTTC. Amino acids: CAISEGQSYVYTF.

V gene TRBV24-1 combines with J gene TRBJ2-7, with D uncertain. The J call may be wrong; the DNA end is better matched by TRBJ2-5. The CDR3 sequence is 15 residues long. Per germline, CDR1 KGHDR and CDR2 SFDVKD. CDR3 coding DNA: TGTGCCACCAGTGACCCTGGCGGCCCCCTTGAGACCCAGTACTTC. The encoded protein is CATSDPGGPLETQYF.

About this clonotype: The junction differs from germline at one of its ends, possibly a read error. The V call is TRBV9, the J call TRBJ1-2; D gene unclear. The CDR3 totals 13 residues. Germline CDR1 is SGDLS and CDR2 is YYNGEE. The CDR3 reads CASSVGLNYGCTF. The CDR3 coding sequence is TGTGCCAGCAGCGTAGGACTGAACTATGGCTGCACCTTC.

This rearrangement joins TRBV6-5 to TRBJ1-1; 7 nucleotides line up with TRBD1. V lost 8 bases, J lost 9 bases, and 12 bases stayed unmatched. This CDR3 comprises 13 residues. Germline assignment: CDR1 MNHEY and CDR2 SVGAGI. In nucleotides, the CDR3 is TGTGCCAGCTTCCCGGGGGAGGACAGGAAAGCTTTCTTT. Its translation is CASFPGEDRKAFF.

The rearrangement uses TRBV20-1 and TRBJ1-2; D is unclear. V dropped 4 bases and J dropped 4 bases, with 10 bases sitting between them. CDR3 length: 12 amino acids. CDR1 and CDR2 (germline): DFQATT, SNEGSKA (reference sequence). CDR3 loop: CSAIRRSYGYTF. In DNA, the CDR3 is TGCAGTGCTATTAGAAGGAGCTATGGCTACACCTTC.

Written as DNA, the CDR3 is TGCGCCAGCAGCTTCGGGACAGGATACGGGGAGACCCAGTACTTC. It codes for CASSFGTGYGETQYF. The rearrangement joins TRBV5-1 to TRBJ2-5; TRBD1 matches 8 bases. Trimming took 2 bases from V and 5 from J; bases not matched to a gene: 8. The length of the CDR3 is 15 residues. The germline V gene encodes CDR1 SGHRS and CDR2 YFSETQ.

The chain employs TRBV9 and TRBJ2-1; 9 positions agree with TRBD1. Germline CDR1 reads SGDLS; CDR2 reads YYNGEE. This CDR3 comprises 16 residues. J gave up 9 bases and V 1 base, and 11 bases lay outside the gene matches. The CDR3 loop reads CASSVRLGTGSGEQFF. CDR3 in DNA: TGTGCCAGCAGCGTAAGGCTGGGGACAGGGTCTGGTGAGCAGTTCTTC.

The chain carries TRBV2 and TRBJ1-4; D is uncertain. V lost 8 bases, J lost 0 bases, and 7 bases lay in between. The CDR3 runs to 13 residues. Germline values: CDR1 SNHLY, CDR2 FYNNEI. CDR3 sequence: CASASATNEKLFF. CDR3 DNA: TGTGCCAGCGCGTCGGCAACTAATGAAAAACTGTTTTTT.

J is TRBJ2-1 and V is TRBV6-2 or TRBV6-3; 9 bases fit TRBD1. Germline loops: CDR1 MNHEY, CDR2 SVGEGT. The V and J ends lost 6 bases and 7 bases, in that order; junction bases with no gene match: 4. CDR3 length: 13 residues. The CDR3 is CASRGGTGNEQFF. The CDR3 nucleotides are TGTGCCAGCAGGGGAGGGACAGGGAATGAGCAGTTCTTC.